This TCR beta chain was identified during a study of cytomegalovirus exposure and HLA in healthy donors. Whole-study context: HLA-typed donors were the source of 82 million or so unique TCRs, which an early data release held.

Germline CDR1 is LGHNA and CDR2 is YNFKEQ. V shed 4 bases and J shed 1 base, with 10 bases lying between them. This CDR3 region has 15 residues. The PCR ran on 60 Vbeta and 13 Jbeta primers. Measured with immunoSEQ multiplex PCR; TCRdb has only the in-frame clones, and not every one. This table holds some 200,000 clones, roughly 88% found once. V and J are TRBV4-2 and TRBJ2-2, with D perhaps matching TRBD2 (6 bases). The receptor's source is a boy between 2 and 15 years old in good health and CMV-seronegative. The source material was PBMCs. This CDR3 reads CASSRDFENTGELFF. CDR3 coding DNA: TGTGCCAGCAGCCGGGACTTCGAGAACACCGGGGAGCTGTTTTTT.